Below, 15 T cell receptor beta chains from the same sample are listed, as sequenced in a study of PD-1 blockade in classical Hodgkin lymphoma. Documented time point: cycle 4 day 1 (C4D1), after five to seven weeks of nivolumab. Every patient experienced relapse after autologous stem cell transplantation, and brentuximab vedotin exposure varied. Some clones are missing from TCRdb's copy, which holds only in-frame ones; the method was immunoSEQ multiplex PCR. Among around 40,000 clones, just over 75% were seen once, and the ten largest hold 7.5% to 10%. The source material was peripheral blood mononuclear cells (PBMCs), sampled before the fourth cycle of nivolumab. The receptors shown here come from a human donor with classical Hodgkin lymphoma.

The rearrangement joins TRBV6-4 to TRBJ2-7, with 8 bases aligning to TRBD2. The germline V gene has CDR1 MRHNA and CDR2 SNTAGT. Losses at the gene ends were 5 bases for V and 4 bases for J; bases not matched to a gene: 10. The CDR3 has 15 amino acids. The CDR3 loop reads CASSPPRGGSYEQYF. The CDR3, as DNA: TGTGCCAGCAGTCCGCCCCGGGGGGGTTCGTACGAGCAGTACTTC.

The rearrangement links TRBV6-4 to TRBJ2-7, with D maybe TRBD1 (5 bases). The CDR3 contains 13 residues. Trimming removed 1 base at V and 6 bases at J, with 10 bases between. Germline values: CDR1 MRHNA, CDR2 SNTAGT. Written as DNA, the CDR3 is TGTGCCAGCAGTGACTTCCAGGGCGGCGAGCAGTACTTC. Its translation: CASSDFQGGEQYF.

This clone was recorded a few times. The chain has TRBV4-3 and TRBJ2-5, with 7 bases fitting TRBD1. CDR1 and CDR2 (germline): LGHNA, YSLEER. There are 14 residues in the CDR3. The V and J ends lost 3 bases and 2 bases, in that order; junction bases with no gene match: 3. CDR3 in DNA: TGCGCCAGCAGCCAGGGACAGCAGCAAGAGACCCAGTACTTC. This sequence encodes CASSQGQQQETQYF.

The chain carries TRBV19 and TRBJ1-2, with 7 bases lining up with TRBD1. The germline gives CDR1 LNHDA, CDR2 SQIVND (reference sequence). Trimming cost V 7 bases and J 5 bases; bases outside gene matches: 4. This CDR3 has 12 residues. The CDR3, as DNA: TGTGCCAGTATCGGGACAGCATATGGCTACACCTTC. Its protein product is CASIGTAYGYTF.

V usage is TRBV6-5 and J usage is TRBJ1-4, with no clear D. The CDR3 consists of 15 residues. Germline lookup yields CDR1 MNHEY and CDR2 SVGAGI. Trimming cost V 0 bases and J 0 bases, with 5 bases left between them. The CDR3 coding sequence is TGTGCCAGCAGTTACTCGGACGCAACTAATGAAAAACTGTTTTTT. It encodes CASSYSDATNEKLFF.

This clone has only a few counts. The rearrangement links TRBV19 to TRBJ1-1; D is unresolved. The CDR3 consists of 13 residues. CDR1 and CDR2 from the germline V gene are LNHDA and SQIVND (reference sequence). Trimming removed 5 bases from V and 0 bases from J, with 7 bases in between. CDR3 amino acids: CASSAVLNTEAFF. The CDR3 DNA reads as TGTGCCAGTAGTGCAGTTTTGAACACTGAAGCTTTCTTT.

This clone came up once. V usage is TRBV6-1 and J usage is TRBJ1-6; D perhaps matches TRBD1 (6 bases). This CDR3 contains 13 residues. With 7 bases removed from V and 10 bases from J, the gap between germline ends came to 14 bases. Germline V gives CDR1 MNHNS, CDR2 SASEGT. This CDR3 is CASTGTRNSPLHF. CDR3 bases: TGTGCCAGCACGGGGACAAGGAACTCACCCCTCCACTTT.

The CDR3 DNA is TGCGCCAGCAGCACTAGGACAGGGGAAAATTCACCCCTCCACTTT. This sequence encodes CASSTRTGENSPLHF. The V gene is TRBV5-1, the J gene TRBJ1-6; 9 nucleotides align to TRBD1. V lost 4 bases and J lost 7; bases outside the gene matches: 6. The CDR3 covers 15 residues. The germline CDR1 and CDR2 sequences are SGHRS and YFSETQ.

This clone was found a few times. The genes are TRBV7-2 and TRBJ2-7; 8 bases align to TRBD2. The CDR3 has 17 residues. V lost 6 bases, J lost 2 bases, and 15 bases stayed unmatched. Per the germline V gene, CDR1 is SGHTA and CDR2 is FQGNSA. The DNA of the CDR3 is TGTGCCAGCAGTTCAGCGACGGCGGGGGGACAAACCTACGAGCAGTACTTC. Protein sequence: CASSSATAGGQTYEQYF.

This chain connects TRBV6-1 to TRBJ1-1, with D uncertain. The CDR3 extends over 14 amino acids. The germline CDR1 and CDR2 sequences are MNHNS and SASEGT. V was cut by 5 bases and J by 0 bases, with 10 bases left in between. Here the CDR3 reads CASSTHTMNTEAFF. The CDR3 DNA is TGTGCCAGCAGTACCCACACGATGAACACTGAAGCTTTCTTT.

The chain is built from TRBV2 and TRBJ1-4, with D perhaps TRBD1 (5 bases). The germline V gene has CDR1 SNHLY and CDR2 FYNNEI. Trimming took 8 bases from V and 7 from J, leaving 14 bases between them. The CDR3 runs to 13 residues. CDR3 in amino acids: CASSRDGFEKLFF. The CDR3 DNA is TGTGCCAGCTCCCGGGACGGTTTTGAAAAACTGTTTTTT.

The gene calls are TRBV2 and TRBJ1-2; 8 bases match TRBD1. With 7 bases clipped from V and 4 bases from J, the junction kept 8 bases outside the gene matches. Germline assignment: CDR1 SNHLY and CDR2 FYNNEI. This CDR3 region has 14 residues. CDR3 in amino acids: CASIGQGLSYGYTF. DNA of the CDR3: TGTGCCAGCATCGGACAGGGTCTTAGCTATGGCTACACCTTC.

The chain has TRBV7-2 and TRBJ1-1, with unresolved D. Trimming stripped 5 bases from V and 5 bases from J, with 15 bases between. CDR3 length: 14 residues. CDR1 is SGHTA, CDR2 FQGNSA, per germline. The CDR3 sequence: CASSPHRIGTEAFF. In DNA, the CDR3 is TGTGCCAGCAGCCCCCACAGAATCGGGACTGAAGCTTTCTTT.

This clone occurred a few times. The rearrangement links TRBV27 to TRBJ1-6; 8 bases are a match to TRBD1. Unmatched junction bases numbered 7, after V lost 0 bases and J lost 9 bases. CDR3 size: 16 residues. Germline V gene sequence: CDR1 MNHEY, CDR2 SMNVEV (reference sequence). The CDR3: CASSLSSDRARSPLHF. In nucleotides, the CDR3 is TGTGCCAGCAGTTTATCGTCGGACAGGGCACGTTCACCCCTCCACTTT.

The chain has TRBV10-3 and TRBJ2-3, with TRBD2 matching over 10 bases. V shed 0 bases and J 1 base; nucleotides not matched to a gene: 4. This CDR3 has 17 residues. Germline CDR1 ENHRY, CDR2 SYGVKD. This CDR3 is CAISESQRGGGTDTQYF. In nucleotides, the CDR3 is TGTGCCATCAGTGAGTCGCAGCGGGGGGGCGGCACAGATACGCAGTATTTT.